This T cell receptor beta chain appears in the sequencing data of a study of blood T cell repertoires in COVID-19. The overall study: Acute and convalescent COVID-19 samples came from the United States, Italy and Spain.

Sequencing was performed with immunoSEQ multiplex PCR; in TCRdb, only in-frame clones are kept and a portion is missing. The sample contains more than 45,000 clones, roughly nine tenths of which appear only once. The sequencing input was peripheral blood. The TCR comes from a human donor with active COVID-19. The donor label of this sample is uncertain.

The CDR3 is CASSPGTDNSPLHF. Here the CDR3 DNA reads TGTGCCAGCTCACCTGGGACAGATAATTCACCCCTCCACTTT. The chain recombines TRBV18 with TRBJ1-6; 7 bases align to TRBD1. This CDR3 spans 14 amino acids. V shed 3 bases, J shed 5 bases, and the junction held 1 base outside the gene matches. Germline values: CDR1 KGHSH, CDR2 LQKENI.